This paragraph covers one T cell receptor beta chain sequence. Its antigen is currently unknown. This entry belongs to a study of T cell responses to AZD1222 COVID-19 vaccine. Study outcomes and limitations: Regions 160-218 and 743-854 held dominance among vaccine-associated CD4 TCRs, which spanned spike. The donor group comprised mostly white British people and more females; the analysis possibly underestimated clonal diversity. The study reported that nearly half of spike-specific TCRs target unmutated variant regions. All repertoire sampling was performed exclusively after the peak T cell response.

V was clipped by 1 base and J by 3 bases, with 1 base between them. There are 13 residues in the CDR3. CDR1 is SEHNR and CDR2 is FQNEAQ in the germline V gene (reference sequence). Clones were read by immunoSEQ multiplex PCR, and TCRdb kept only the in-frame ones, dropping some. The sample records 150,000 or so clones, around nine tenths being singletons. The clonotype was recovered from an adult in good health. The source was peripheral blood, collected on day 0 of AZD1222 vaccination. The chain is built from TRBV7-9 and TRBJ2-6; D not resolved. The CDR3 region is CASSLDGANVLTF. The CDR3 coding sequence is TGTGCCAGCAGCTTAGATGGGGCCAACGTCCTGACTTTC.